This paragraph covers one TCR beta chain sequence. Its matching antigen is unknown. The data are from a study of cytotoxic CD8 clonotypes in ibrutinib-treated CLL. Sequencing used immunoSEQ multiplex PCR; TCRdb keeps in-frame clones, though not all of them. The sample carries about 30,000 clones, roughly 60% recorded once. Unmatched junction bases numbered 6, after V lost 0 bases and J lost 5 bases. Per the germline V gene, CDR1 is SGDLS and CDR2 is YYNGEE. The CDR3 consists of 16 residues. General study findings and limits: Different sampling times were used for sustained-remission and progressing patients.

The sample here was PBMCs, taken before ibrutinib treatment. The clonotype originates from a human donor with chronic lymphocytic leukemia. J is TRBJ1-4 and V is TRBV9; TRBD1 agrees at 8 bases. CDR3 nucleotides: TGTGCCAGCAGCGTAGAGCCAGGGGGCGGGAATGAAAAACTGTTTTTT. This gives the protein CASSVEPGGGNEKLFF.